Each of the 15 T cell receptor beta chains below was sequenced from the same sample in a study of blood T cell repertoires in COVID-19. Using immunoSEQ multiplex PCR, the repertoire was profiled, and TCRdb retains in-frame clones only, with some absent. The sample has a few hundred thousand clones; around 87% are singletons. The sample was peripheral blood. The receptors here all came from a woman aged 30 to 39 with COVID-19, enrolled during active disease.

With regard to this clone: One junction end does not reproduce the germline sequence, and a read error may be involved. The J gene is TRBJ1-6, the V gene TRBV5-1; TRBD1 matches at 9 bases. The CDR3 is made up of 14 amino acids. CDR1 and CDR2 from the germline V gene are SGHRS and YFSETQ. CDR3 nucleotide sequence: TGCGCCAGCAGCCCCAACCCTTTGGACAGGGGCCTTTACTTT. Translation: CASSPNPLDRGLYF.

The chain carries TRBV6-2 or TRBV6-3 and TRBJ2-1; D might be TRBD2 (6 bases). Germline CDR1 is MNHEY and CDR2 is SVGEGT. V lost 6 bases and J lost 7, with 25 bases in between. The CDR3 has 17 residues. CDR3 loop: CASSLLLSGGPGNEQFF. In nucleotides, the CDR3 is TGTGCCAGCAGCCTGCTACTCAGTGGAGGGCCAGGGAATGAGCAGTTCTTC.

The J gene is TRBJ2-7, the V gene TRBV27; D is possibly TRBD2 (5 bases). The CDR3 runs to 14 residues. V lost 5 bases, J lost 3 bases, and 14 bases lay in between. Looked up from germline, CDR1 is MNHEY and CDR2 is SMNVEV (reference sequence). CDR3 region: CASSPAGLDYEQYF. For the CDR3, the DNA is TGTGCCAGCAGTCCGGCGGGTTTGGACTACGAGCAGTACTTC.

About this clone itself: The sample has other DNA sequences that encode this CDR3 too. The rearrangement links TRBV6-5 to TRBJ2-6; 7 bases match TRBD2. The CDR3 has 15 residues. Germline CDR1 MNHEY, CDR2 SVGAGI. V shed 5 bases, J shed 4 bases, and the junction held 5 bases outside the gene matches. CDR3 sequence: CASSTGGGGANVLTF. The CDR3 DNA follows: TGTGCCAGCAGTACGGGGGGTGGGGGGGCCAACGTCCTGACTTTC.

The chain carries TRBV5-1 and TRBJ1-2, with a weak D call TRBD1 (5 bases). The germline V and J ends were trimmed by 0 bases and 2 bases, with 14 bases remaining between them. This CDR3 contains 16 residues. Per the germline V gene, CDR1 is SGHRS and CDR2 is YFSETQ. The CDR3 region has the DNA TGCGCCAGCAGCTTGGCTCAGGGAAGGGTCAACTATGGCTACACCTTC. Translation gives CASSLAQGRVNYGYTF.

The rearrangement uses TRBV27 and TRBJ1-1; tentatively, D is TRBD1 (6 bases). There are 16 residues in the CDR3. Trimming took off 6 bases at V and 1 base at J, with 18 bases between the two ends. The V gene's germline CDR1 is MNHEY and CDR2 SMNVEV (reference sequence). DNA of the CDR3: TGTGCCAGCAGAAGAGGGACACCCTGGCCGAACACTGAAGCTTTCTTT. This gives the protein CASRRGTPWPNTEAFF.

The chain recombines TRBV11-2 with TRBJ2-4, with no clear D. V lost 2 bases and J 2 bases, leaving 10 bases between the germline ends. The CDR3 is 15 residues long. The germline CDR1 and CDR2 sequences are SGHAT and FQNNGV. The CDR3 sequence: CASSLRALSKNIQYF. CDR3 coding DNA: TGTGCCAGCAGCTTACGAGCGCTTTCCAAAAACATTCAGTACTTC.

Concerning this clone: The same CDR3 can be traced to other DNA sequences in this sample. The chain carries TRBV14 and TRBJ2-3; D is ambiguous. Deletions cut 1 base from V and 7 bases from J, with 3 bases between. Germline assignment: CDR1 SGHDN and CDR2 FVKESK. The CDR3 is 11 residues long. The CDR3 sequence: CASSQAYTQYF. The CDR3 bases are TGTGCCAGCAGCCAAGCTTATACGCAGTATTTT.

J is TRBJ1-2 and V is TRBV14; D is perhaps TRBD1 (5 bases). The CDR3 totals 12 residues. Germline V gene data show CDR1 as SGHDN and CDR2 as FVKESK. V was trimmed by 5 bases and J by 4 bases, leaving 8 bases between them. The CDR3 sequence is CASSLGGYGYTF. As DNA, the CDR3 is TGTGCCAGCAGCTTGGGGGGCTATGGCTACACCTTC.

This chain uses TRBV7-2 with TRBJ1-2; D might be TRBD1 (5 bases). This CDR3 is built from 16 residues. Trimming shortened V by 6 bases and J by 5 bases, and 22 bases separated the two germline ends. Germline V gene sequence: CDR1 SGHTA, CDR2 FQGNSA. CDR3 DNA: TGTGCCAGCAGTCTTGGAGGAGGGAATTCAGGGTATGGCTACACCTTC. Its protein is CASSLGGGNSGYGYTF.

J is TRBJ2-3 and V is TRBV19; 7 bases are a match to TRBD2. The CDR3 covers 19 residues. Germline V gene sequence: CDR1 LNHDA, CDR2 SQIVND (reference sequence). V shed 5 bases and J 0 bases; nucleotides not matched to a gene: 17. The CDR3 nucleotides read TGTGCCAGTAGTCTTCACGGGGACCTAGCGGACCTTAGCACAGATACGCAGTATTTT. Its translation: CASSLHGDLADLSTDTQYF.

V gene TRBV10-3 combines with J gene TRBJ2-1, with D possibly being TRBD1 (7 bases). The CDR3 consists of 12 residues. The germline gives CDR1 ENHRY, CDR2 SYGVKD. Between the trimmed V and J ends, which lost 5 bases and 8 bases, there was a span of 10 bases. CDR3: CAISQGGDEQFF. CDR3 coding DNA: TGTGCCATCAGTCAGGGGGGAGATGAGCAGTTCTTC.

This clone came up once. V gene TRBV19 combines with J gene TRBJ2-7, with a weak D call TRBD2 (5 bases). Trimming removed 3 bases at V and 4 bases at J, with 10 bases between. Germline V lookup: CDR1 LNHDA, CDR2 SQIVND (reference sequence). This CDR3 comprises 13 residues. CDR3 DNA sequence: TGTGCCAGTAGTATGTCCGGGGTTTACGAGCAGTACTTC. It is translated as CASSMSGVYEQYF.

The V gene is TRBV5-1, the J gene TRBJ2-1, with 10 positions matching TRBD2. The junction had 4 bases not matched to a gene; V was cut back by 2 bases and J by 5 bases. From germline, CDR1 is SGHRS and CDR2 YFSETQ. The CDR3 loop spans 15 amino acids. The CDR3 protein is CASSFSGRGNNEQFF. For the CDR3, the DNA is TGCGCCAGCAGCTTCAGCGGGAGGGGAAACAATGAGCAGTTCTTC.

The chain couples TRBV5-1 to TRBJ1-4; maybe TRBD1 (5 bases). There are 15 residues in the CDR3. The germline V gene has CDR1 SGHRS and CDR2 YFSETQ. V was clipped by 3 bases and J by 2 bases, with 11 bases between them. The CDR3 region is CASSYRQGTNEKLFF. The DNA for the CDR3 is TGCGCCAGCAGCTACCGCCAGGGTACTAATGAAAAACTGTTTTTT.